The 17 T cell receptor beta chains presented below share a single source sample, sequenced in a study of untreated major depressive disorder. The method was immunoSEQ multiplex PCR; TCRdb's version includes in-frame clones alone and lacks a portion of them. In the table there are tens of thousands of clones, over 85% of which are singletons. Sequencing used CD4+ T cells from PBMCs. These TCRs come from a man between 25 and 39 years old in good health.

This chain joins TRBV9 and TRBJ1-1; TRBD1 aligns across 10 bases. V was clipped by 4 bases and J by 11 bases; unmatched bases: 8. This CDR3 region has 13 residues. Germline CDR1 SGDLS, CDR2 YYNGEE. The CDR3 loop is CASSPGQGVVAFF. Here the CDR3 DNA reads TGTGCCAGCAGCCCCGGACAGGGGGTTGTGGCTTTCTTT. The full variable domain, with the rest looked up from reference TRBV9 and TRBJ1-1, is DSGVTQTPKHLITATGQRVTLRCSPRSGDLSVYWYQQSLDQGLQFLIQYYNGEERAKGNILERFSAQQFPDLHSELNLSSLELGDSALYFCASSPGQGVVAFFGQGTRLTVV.

The chain links TRBV9 to TRBJ2-1, with TRBD2 matching over 9 bases. The ends lost 3 bases at V and 6 bases at J; junction bases unmatched: 13. The CDR3 consists of 17 residues. Germline CDR1 is SGDLS and CDR2 is YYNGEE. CDR3 loop: CASSEPPGSGGFNEQFF. CDR3 sequence (DNA): TGTGCCAGCAGCGAGCCCCCGGGTAGCGGGGGATTCAATGAGCAGTTCTTC. Complete variable domain (other parts from reference TRBV9 and TRBJ2-1): DSGVTQTPKHLITATGQRVTLRCSPRSGDLSVYWYQQSLDQGLQFLIQYYNGEERAKGNILERFSAQQFPDLHSELNLSSLELGDSALYFCASSEPPGSGGFNEQFFGPGTRLTVL.

The chain employs TRBV7-2 and TRBJ2-5; no reliable D call. CDR1 is SGHTA and CDR2 is FQGNSA in the germline V gene. The V gene lost 5 bases and the J gene lost 5 bases, with 12 bases spanning the gap. CDR3 size: 13 residues. This chain's CDR3 is CASSTWPRETQYF. For the CDR3, the DNA is TGTGCCAGCAGCACTTGGCCAAGGGAGACCCAGTACTTC. The full variable domain, rest sourced from reference TRBV7-2 and TRBJ2-5, is GAGVSQSPSNKVTEKGKDVELRCDPISGHTALYWYRQSLGQGLEFLIYFQGNSAPDKSGLPSDRFSAERTGGSVSTLTIQRTQQEDSAVYLCASSTWPRETQYFGPGTRLLVL.

This chain links TRBV7-2 with TRBJ1-4; D gene ambiguous. The germline V and J ends were trimmed by 5 bases and 8 bases, with 9 bases remaining between them. The CDR3 extends over 12 amino acids. The V gene's germline CDR1 is SGHTA and CDR2 FQGNSA. The CDR3 DNA is TGTGCCAGCAGCGACTCCAAGGAAAAACTGTTTTTT. Protein: CASSDSKEKLFF. Filled out from reference TRBV7-2 and TRBJ1-4, the complete variable domain reads GAGVSQSPSNKVTEKGKDVELRCDPISGHTALYWYRQSLGQGLEFLIYFQGNSAPDKSGLPSDRFSAERTGGSVSTLTIQRTQQEDSAVYLCASSDSKEKLFFGSGTQLSVL.

The gene calls are TRBV30 and TRBJ2-1, with 12 nucleotides matching TRBD2. The ends lost 3 bases at V and 10 bases at J; junction bases unmatched: 7. The CDR3 sequence is 14 residues long. Germline CDR1 reads GTSNPN; CDR2 reads SVGIG (reference sequence). DNA of the CDR3: TGTGCCTGGAGGACTAGCGGGAGACTGGGCGAGCAGTTCTTC. Translated: CAWRTSGRLGEQFF.

The chain recombines TRBV9 with TRBJ2-1; D may be TRBD2 (5 bases). The CDR3 runs to 16 residues. Deletions cut 0 bases from V and 5 bases from J, with 15 bases between. CDR1 is SGDLS and CDR2 is YYNGEE in the germline V gene. In DNA form, the CDR3 reads TGTGCCAGCAGCGTAGGTGGGAGCCCCGCGAACAATGAGCAGTTCTTC. It encodes CASSVGGSPANNEQFF.

This clone has a single count. V and J are TRBV4-1 and TRBJ1-3; possibly TRBD1 for D (5 bases). CDR3 size: 19 residues. The V end was cut by 4 bases, the J end by 1 base, with 23 bases between. Germline CDR1 and CDR2: MGHRA and YSYEKL. CDR3 DNA: TGCGCCAGCAGCCGCCCTGGACAAGACCCTCTAACATCTGGAAACACCATATATTTT. This encodes CASSRPGQDPLTSGNTIYF.

The chain links TRBV5-4 to TRBJ2-2, with D perhaps TRBD2 (6 bases). Per the germline V gene, CDR1 is SGHNT and CDR2 is YYREEE (reference sequence). V lost 4 bases and J 5 bases, leaving 12 bases between the germline ends. The CDR3 totals 14 residues. DNA of the CDR3: TGTGCCAGCAGCCATCTGGAGGGGACCGGGGAGCTGTTTTTT. It encodes CASSHLEGTGELFF.

This CDR3 reads CASSVGPANYGYTF. The CDR3 DNA reads as TGTGCCAGCAGCGTAGGTCCAGCTAACTATGGCTACACCTTC. The chain is built from TRBV5-6 and TRBJ1-2; no clear D. Germline V gives CDR1 SGHDT, CDR2 YYEEEE. V shed 4 bases and J shed 0 bases, with 10 bases lying between them. The CDR3 has 14 residues. The entire variable domain, with the rest obtained from reference TRBV5-6 and TRBJ1-2, is as follows: DAGVTQSPTHLIKTRGQQVTLRCSPKSGHDTVSWYQQALGQGPQFIFQYYEEEERQRGNFPDRFSGHQFPNYSSELNVNALLLGDSALYLCASSVGPANYGYTFGSGTRLTVV.

The CDR3 here is CASSLDRAGISSGNTIYF. The CDR3 region has the DNA TGTGCCAGCAGCTTGGATAGGGCAGGCATTTCCTCTGGAAACACCATATATTTT. The chain links TRBV5-6 to TRBJ1-3; D is uncertain. Trimming took off 0 bases at V and 0 bases at J, with 16 bases between the two ends. The V gene's germline CDR1 is SGHDT and CDR2 YYEEEE. CDR3 length: 18 residues. The full variable domain, its missing parts supplied by reference TRBV5-6 and TRBJ1-3, is DAGVTQSPTHLIKTRGQQVTLRCSPKSGHDTVSWYQQALGQGPQFIFQYYEEEERQRGNFPDRFSGHQFPNYSSELNVNALLLGDSALYLCASSLDRAGISSGNTIYFGEGSWLTVV.

This sequence joins TRBV11-2 and TRBJ2-7; possibly TRBD1 for D (5 bases). Germline V CDR1 and CDR2: SGHAT, FQNNGV. V dropped 0 bases and J dropped 6 bases, with 9 bases sitting between them. The CDR3 loop spans 13 amino acids. CDR3 coding DNA: TGTGCCAGCAGCTTAGACAGGGTCGGCGAGCAGTACTTC. Amino acid sequence: CASSLDRVGEQYF.

V is TRBV5-4 and J is TRBJ2-5, with D perhaps TRBD1 or TRBD2 (5 bases each). The CDR3 contains 15 residues. V was clipped by 3 bases and J by 1 base, with 13 bases between them. CDR1 and CDR2 from the germline V gene are SGHNT and YYREEE (reference sequence). CDR3 nucleotide sequence: TGTGCCAGCAGCTCCCCCGGGGACCTCCAAGAGACCCAGTACTTC. Amino acid sequence: CASSSPGDLQETQYF.

This chain connects TRBV5-6 to TRBJ1-1; unclear D gene. CDR1 is SGHDT, CDR2 YYEEEE, per germline. V was trimmed by 2 bases and J by 5 bases, leaving 7 bases between them. This CDR3 has 12 amino acids. This chain's CDR3 is CASSFGETEAFF. The CDR3 DNA reads as TGTGCCAGCAGCTTCGGGGAGACTGAAGCTTTCTTT. Drawing the rest from reference TRBV5-6 and TRBJ1-1, the complete variable domain is DAGVTQSPTHLIKTRGQQVTLRCSPKSGHDTVSWYQQALGQGPQFIFQYYEEEERQRGNFPDRFSGHQFPNYSSELNVNALLLGDSALYLCASSFGETEAFFGQGTRLTVV.

The chain carries TRBV5-1 and TRBJ1-1, with D unresolved. This CDR3 has 12 residues. The germline V gene encodes CDR1 SGHRS and CDR2 YFSETQ. V lost 7 bases and J lost 8, with 15 bases in between. CDR3 amino acids: CASFENDREAFF. The CDR3 bases are TGCGCCAGCTTTGAAAATGATCGGGAAGCTTTCTTT. The full variable domain, completed using reference TRBV5-1 and TRBJ1-1, is KAGVTQTPRYLIKTRGQQVTLSCSPISGHRSVSWYQQTPGQGLQFLFEYFSETQRNKGNFPGRFSGRQFSNSRSEMNVSTLELGDSALYLCASFENDREAFFGQGTRLTVV.

This chain uses TRBV2 with TRBJ2-7; no clear D. Trimming shortened V by 4 bases and J by 4 bases, and 5 bases separated the two germline ends. The CDR3 extends over 11 amino acids. The germline CDR1 and CDR2 sequences are SNHLY and FYNNEI. The CDR3 DNA reads TGTGCCAGCAGTGTGGGATACGAGCAGTACTTC. Translated: CASSVGYEQYF.

This chain uses TRBV27 with TRBJ2-7, with 11 bases matching TRBD2. The trim removed 6 bases at V and 5 bases at J, leaving 21 bases unmatched. Germline assignment: CDR1 MNHEY and CDR2 SMNVEV (reference sequence). This CDR3 contains 19 residues. The CDR3 region is CASRRAELAGAREEDEQYF. CDR3 bases: TGTGCCAGCAGGAGGGCCGAACTAGCGGGAGCTCGGGAAGAAGACGAGCAGTACTTC.

The chain combines TRBV5-1 with TRBJ2-5; either TRBD1 or TRBD2 may supply D (5 bases each). Germline-derived CDR1 and CDR2 are SGHRS and YFSETQ. The CDR3 runs 14 residues. The ends were cut back, 0 bases at V and 2 bases at J, with 8 bases in the middle. CDR3 nucleotides: TGCGCCAGCAGCTTGGGGGGGATTCAAGAGACCCAGTACTTC. It specifies CASSLGGIQETQYF.